Reported below is one T cell receptor (beta chain). Samples had at least 6 million PBMCs isolated from them. These data originate in a study of blood T cells in healthy people across ages. About the study: Template switching recovered approximately one barcoded beta molecule for every two T cells.

Next came a second PCR, run for roughly 6 to 11 cycles, which used a sample-barcoded 5' primer along with a J-beta primer mix. TCRdb recomputed calls from the 5' RACE reads with MiXCR, one row per CDR3 protein. The sample carries 910,000 or so distinct CDR3 sequences, 51% recorded once. The V segment lost 2 bases and the J segment 7 bases; nucleotides outside the gene matches: 5. The CDR3 consists of 14 residues. CDR1 and CDR2 from the germline V gene are LGHDT and YNNKEL (reference sequence). The sequence was collected from a woman aged 60-75 years in good health. This chain uses TRBV3-1 with TRBJ1-1; 9 bases fit TRBD1. Source material: blood. Written as DNA, the CDR3 is TGTGCCAGCAGCCAAAGGGACAGGGACGGTGAAGCTTTCTTT. Encoded protein: CASSQRDRDGEAFF.